This T cell receptor (beta chain) was sequenced during a study of shared clonotypes between healthy human individuals. At the level of the study: Donors, aged 18 to 49, were two women and three men.

For this clone: The antigen is undetermined.

Study findings and constraints: Apart from blood, nothing was sampled; tissue repertoires likely differ.

The method was immunoSEQ multiplex PCR; TCRdb's version includes in-frame clones alone and lacks a portion of them. The sample holds about 960,000 clones, over 60% seen once. CDR3 length: 14 amino acids. The germline V gene encodes CDR1 MRHNA and CDR2 SNTAGT. Trimming took off 0 bases at V and 0 bases at J, with 3 bases between the two ends. V and J are TRBV6-4 and TRBJ1-5; D gene unclear. The TCR was taken from a man aged 18 to 30 in good health. Specimen: memory CD4+ T cells sorted from blood. Subset described: CD45RA-negative fraction. CDR3 nucleotides: TGTGCCAGCAGTGACTCCTTTAGCAATCAGCCCCAGCATTTT. Its translation: CASSDSFSNQPQHF.